This paragraph reports one T cell receptor beta chain. The table lists this clone with a count of one. No antigen is known for it. The input lacks base qualities; no much larger clone sits a single base away. TCRbeta CDR3 regions were amplified from genomic DNA by means of the immunoSEQ Assay, a bias-controlled multiplex PCR. Concerning the study's data processing: Nucleated cell counts per sample were estimated from amplification of reference gene primers within the assay. To quantify the absolute abundance of each unique TCRbeta CDR3 rearrangement, sequence reads were collapsed and filtered. For each sample, productive Simpson clonality was calculated by taking the square root of Simpson's diversity index across productive rearrangements. The clones in this table, taken by TCRdb from immuneACCESS, are in-frame only. Not every clone is retained; where verified, under half of the shortfall comes from an unresolved V gene, and the cause of the rest is unknown. V and J calls and clone size are given by that table; D and trimming were obtained from the DNA. The table for this sample lists 150,000 to 200,000 clones; almost 85% of them were counted only once. Together, the top ten hold about 10% of the sample.

Participants in the prospective study were enrolled through a virtual design, were aged about 18 to 90 years, and lived in 24 United States geographic areas. To assign participants to cohorts, the prospective study relied on clinical history that participants themselves reported in a screening survey and a study questionnaire. For ImmuneRACE Cohort 3, a participant was defined as recovered based on two consecutive negative NP/OP PCR tests, clearance by a healthcare professional, or resolution of symptoms. In the prospective study, whole blood, serum and a nasopharyngeal or oropharyngeal swab were collected from each participant by mobile phlebotomists. Participants in the prospective study had the option to provide additional blood draws and questionnaires over a 2-month period. Prospective study blood samples were shipped either frozen or at room temperature before DNA extraction. The data originate from a study of blood T cell repertoires in COVID-19 (TCRdb year 2020). For the wider study: The collaborator samples originated in the United States, Italy and Spain and spanned the acute and convalescent phases of COVID-19. The prospective study material was composed of cDNA or gDNA derived from T cells, B-cell-depleted T cells, or PBMCs. Subjects who had been exposed to COVID-19, were actively infected with it, or had recovered from it provided the deeply sampled blood TCRbeta repertoires that made up the dataset. The repertoires were released in a freely available public database meant as a resource for research on the immune response to SARS-CoV-2. The samples were drawn from the first 160 participants of the ongoing ImmuneRACE study and from 1,200 or so subjects provided by 6 global collaborators. A de-identified subject ID, COVID-19 status, age in years and sex were almost always included in the sample metadata. Where available, HLA class I and class II types were taken from metadata supplied by the sample provider and were not determined by assay-based typing. Overall study results and their limits: The quantity of clinical and demographic metadata differed by source and by participant and was supplied without curation.

The germline V gene supplies CDR1 SGHRS and CDR2 YFSETQ. Measured from the cysteine to the phenylalanine, the CDR3 is 14 residues long. CDR3 DNA only is kept here, 42 bases in frame from base 1. Trimming takes 0 bases from V and 0 bases from J, and the germline ends sit 6 bases apart. Sequencing input: PBMCs or T cells enriched from blood (not recorded which). Rearrangement joined TRBV5-1 to TRBJ1-1, with no confidently assigned D gene. This TCR came from a man aged 45-65 years who had recovered from COVID-19. The sequenced DNA is TGCGCCAGCAGCTTGGTGGCCATGAACACTGAAGCTTTCTTT. It translates to CASSLVAMNTEAFF.